This T cell receptor beta chain came from a study of T cells in Graves' hyperthyroidism and ophthalmopathy. General observations from the study: Patients with ophthalmopathy were separated from those with stable hyperthyroidism by a 13 V-J model.

Template material for amplifying TCR beta CDR3 regions consisted of RNA transcripts. HTBI primers were employed in a first-round RT-PCR of the TCR CDR3. TCRdb re-derived calls from the multiplex PCR reads in MiXCR, one entry per CDR3 protein. The sample lists about half a million distinct CDR3 sequences; under 25% were seen once. Comments on this clonotype: Its antigen is still unknown.

Uncontrolled infection, other autoimmune disease, pregnancy or lactation led to exclusion. Looked up from germline, CDR1 is SGHDT and CDR2 is YYEEEE. Losses at the gene ends were 2 bases for V and 6 bases for J; bases not matched to a gene: 9. The CDR3 extends over 15 amino acids. Sequenced sample: blood. This chain joins TRBV5-6 and TRBJ2-3; TRBD2 agrees at 7 bases. This receptor was taken from a woman aged 65 to 85 with Graves' ophthalmopathy. The CDR3 protein is CASSFRLAPGDTQYF. CDR3 in DNA: TGTGCCAGCAGCTTTCGACTAGCCCCGGGGGATACGCAGTATTTT.